This is a list of T cell receptor beta chains from one sample in a study of CD8 T cells in Susac syndrome. Using its own MiXCR run on the immunoSEQ multiplex PCR reads, TCRdb lists one record per CDR3 protein. This sample has about 160,000 distinct CDR3 sequences; about 96% occur once, and the top ten carry approximately 0.12%. Sequences were obtained from CD4+ T cells from PBMCs. Receptors originate from a human donor with Susac syndrome. CDR3s include the opening cysteine and the closing phenylalanine or tryptophan. Fields, in order: V gene, J gene, D gene, clone size, CDR3 protein, CDR3 DNA. The D gene is left open where the match is weak. The size entry is marked missing in some rows and otherwise reads once, few, many or a size class.

V: TRBV11-2
J: TRBJ2-3
D: NA
size: NA
CDR3: CASSSSNTDTQYF
DNA: TGTGCCAGCAGCTCCAGCAACACAGATACGCAGTATTTT

V: TRBV27
J: TRBJ1-2
D: NA
size: NA
CDR3: CASSLTGTNYGYTF
DNA: TGTGCCAGCAGTTTAACAGGAACTAACTATGGCTACACCTTC

V: TRBV28
J: TRBJ2-2
D: NA
size: few
CDR3: CASSATGSNTGELFF
DNA: TGTGCCAGCAGTGCAACAGGGTCGAACACCGGGGAGCTGTTTTTT

V: TRBV9
J: TRBJ2-2
D: NA
size: NA
CDR3: CASSWQTTGELFF
DNA: TGTGCCAGCAGTTGGCAGACCACCGGGGAGCTGTTTTTT

V: TRBV30
J: TRBJ2-7
D: NA
size: once
CDR3: CAWRKPAEQYF
DNA: TGTGCCTGGAGAAAGCCCGCCGAGCAGTACTTC

V: TRBV12-3/TRBV12-4
J: TRBJ2-2
D: NA
size: NA
CDR3: CASSTDFTGELFF
DNA: TGTGCCAGCAGTACCGACTTCACCGGGGAGCTGTTTTTT

V: TRBV12-3/TRBV12-4
J: TRBJ2-7
D: TRBD2
size: NA
CDR3: CASSLAGTSVSGEQYF
DNA: TGTGCCAGCAGTTTAGCTGGGACTAGCGTGTCGGGGGAGCAGTACTTC

V: TRBV29-1
J: TRBJ1-1
D: TRBD1
size: NA
CDR3: CSVGGQGWMNTEAFF
DNA: TGCAGCGTTGGGGGACAGGGGTGGATGAACACTGAAGCTTTCTTT

V: TRBV3-1
J: TRBJ2-7
D: TRBD1
size: NA
CDR3: CASSQGLDRGYEQYF
DNA: TGTGCCAGCAGCCAAGGCCTAGACAGGGGATACGAGCAGTACTTC

V: TRBV11-1
J: TRBJ2-3
D: NA
size: NA
CDR3: CASTTSGVGDTQYF
DNA: TGTGCCAGCACCACTTCAGGGGTTGGAGATACGCAGTATTTT

V: TRBV5-1
J: TRBJ2-7
D: NA
size: NA
CDR3: CASSLEVAASYEQYF
DNA: TGCGCCAGCAGCTTGGAGGTAGCGGCGAGTTACGAGCAGTACTTC

V: TRBV28
J: TRBJ1-6
D: TRBD1
size: NA
CDR3: CASSSGTGNSPLHF
DNA: TGTGCCAGCAGTTCGGGGACAGGCAATTCACCCCTCCACTTT

V: TRBV20-1
J: TRBJ1-1
D: NA
size: NA
CDR3: CSARAPIYTEAFF
DNA: TGCAGTGCTAGAGCTCCCATTTACACTGAAGCTTTCTTT

V: TRBV6-2/TRBV6-3
J: TRBJ1-1
D: NA
size: NA
CDR3: CASSYSWAGKNTEAFF
DNA: TGTGCCAGCAGTTACTCGTGGGCAGGGAAGAACACTGAAGCTTTCTTT

V: TRBV6-1
J: TRBJ1-3
D: NA
size: NA
CDR3: CASRQTTHSSVNTIYF
DNA: TGTGCCAGCAGACAAACTACCCATTCCTCAGTAAACACCATATATTTT

V: TRBV29-1
J: TRBJ2-3
D: TRBD2
size: NA
CDR3: CSAVAGPAVDTQYF
DNA: TGCAGCGCTGTAGCGGGACCGGCGGTAGATACGCAGTATTTT